These 10 T cell receptor beta chains share one sample of origin, sequenced in a study of regulatory T cells in long-lasting Graves disease. Specified time point: persistent/refractory GD, antithyroid drugs over 5 years with positive TRAb. The authors made the TCR library using RNA they extracted from PBMCs. The authors built TCR beta libraries using iRepertoire HTBI primers and Arm-PCR of CDR3 regions. TCRdb ran MiXCR on the multiplex PCR reads and lists one entry per CDR3 protein. Altogether roughly 700,000 distinct CDR3 sequences are present, 30% being singletons, with the ten largest covering 42%. The sequences come from peripheral blood mononuclear cells (PBMCs), collected when the disease was refractory, from a patient treated with antithyroid drugs. The source is a female donor with Graves disease.

The chain recombines TRBV28 with TRBJ1-5, with TRBD1 identical over 12 bases. Unmatched junction bases numbered 13, after V lost 6 bases and J lost 7 bases. There are 17 residues in the CDR3. Germline CDR1 and CDR2: MDHEN and SYDVKM. The CDR3 DNA reads as TGTGCCAGCAGGGAACGCCGGGACAGGGGGCAAAGGCAGCCCCAGCATTTT. Translation gives CASRERRDRGQRQPQHF.

The chain links TRBV5-1 to TRBJ1-1; D ambiguous. V lost 4 bases and J lost 5, with 18 bases in between. Germline V lookup: CDR1 SGHRS, CDR2 YFSETQ. This CDR3 is 15 amino acids long. CDR3: CASSVNYKGKTEAFF. The DNA for the CDR3 is TGCGCCAGCAGCGTGAACTATAAGGGAAAGACTGAAGCTTTCTTT.

This clonotype was counted at least ten times. In DNA, the CDR3 is TGTGCCAGCAGACCTTATCGGACAGGGAGCTATGGCTACACCTTC. Translation gives CASRPYRTGSYGYTF. The J gene is TRBJ1-2, the V gene TRBV28; TRBD1 aligns across 8 bases. This CDR3 has 15 residues. Germline V lookup: CDR1 MDHEN, CDR2 SYDVKM. V was pared by 6 bases and J by 4 bases, with 10 bases of the junction left unmatched.

The V and J genes are TRBV29-1 and TRBJ1-1; TRBD1 matches 7 bases. Germline assignment: CDR1 SQVTM and CDR2 ANQGSEA. The CDR3 extends over 13 amino acids. The J segment lost 4 bases and the V segment lost 4 bases, leaving 6 bases of the junction unmatched. This CDR3 is CSVGEGAATEAFF. DNA of the CDR3: TGCAGCGTTGGGGAGGGGGCAGCCACTGAAGCTTTCTTT. Filled out from reference TRBV29-1 and TRBJ1-1, the complete variable domain reads SAVISQKPSRDICQRGTSLTIQCQVDSQVTMMFWYRQQPGQSLTLIATANQGSEATYESGFVIDKFPISRPNLTFSTLTVSNMSPEDSSIYLCSVGEGAATEAFFGQGTRLTVV.

V is TRBV7-2 and J is TRBJ1-1; D not resolved. The V and J ends lost 6 bases and 0 bases respectively, with 14 bases between them. The CDR3 is 15 residues long. Germline V lookup: CDR1 SGHTA, CDR2 FQGNSA. The CDR3 loop reads CASRRTFSMNTEAFF. The CDR3 region has the DNA TGTGCCAGCAGACGAACTTTCTCTATGAACACTGAAGCTTTCTTT.

The J gene is TRBJ2-7, the V gene TRBV14; 7 bases are a match to TRBD2. Per germline, CDR1 SGHDN and CDR2 FVKESK. V was pared by 1 base and J by 7 bases, with 4 bases of the junction left unmatched. The CDR3 totals 13 residues. CDR3 coding DNA: TGTGCCAGCAGCCAAGTGAGGGAGGGAGAGCAGTACTTC. Translating it yields CASSQVREGEQYF.

The CDR3 loop reads CASSLFLSGELFF. Here the CDR3 DNA reads TGTGCCAGCAGCTTATTTTTGTCCGGGGAGCTGTTTTTT. The J gene is TRBJ2-2, the V gene TRBV11-2; D is undetermined. Trimming took off 2 bases at V and 6 bases at J, with 7 bases between the two ends. CDR1 is SGHAT and CDR2 is FQNNGV in the germline V gene. The CDR3 consists of 13 residues.

This clonotype was counted only a few times. This chain joins TRBV5-1 and TRBJ1-1, with unresolved D. V was pared by 1 base and J by 7 bases, with 11 bases between. CDR1 is SGHRS, CDR2 YFSETQ, per germline. There are 13 residues in the CDR3. CDR3 sequence reads: CASSLNRLGEAFF. The CDR3 DNA sequence: TGCGCCAGCAGCTTGAACCGTTTAGGTGAAGCTTTCTTT.

This clonotype has a handful of counts. The V gene is TRBV30, the J gene TRBJ1-1; D is perhaps TRBD1 (5 bases). The CDR3 length is 15 residues. The germline V gene encodes CDR1 GTSNPN and CDR2 SVGIG (reference sequence). Trimming cost V 0 bases and J 3 bases, with 14 bases left between them. Written as DNA, the CDR3 is TGTGCCTGGAGTGTTGTTATGGGACGGGACACTGAAGCTTTCTTT. Protein sequence: CAWSVVMGRDTEAFF.

This clonotype was counted only a few times. The J gene is TRBJ1-1, the V gene TRBV5-1, with TRBD1 matching 10 bases. After removal of 4 bases from V and 4 bases from J, the junction contained 7 bases not matched to a gene. Germline CDR1 is SGHRS and CDR2 is YFSETQ. This CDR3 is built from 15 residues. The CDR3 region has the DNA TGCGCCAGCAGCCCGGGTCGGACAGGGGGCACTGAAGCTTTCTTT. Protein: CASSPGRTGGTEAFF. The full variable domain, in which reference TRBV5-1 and TRBJ1-1 provide the parts outside the CDR3, is KAGVTQTPRYLIKTRGQQVTLSCSPISGHRSVSWYQQTPGQGLQFLFEYFSETQRNKGNFPGRFSGRQFSNSRSEMNVSTLELGDSALYLCASSPGRTGGTEAFFGQGTRLTVV.